A selection of T cell receptor beta chains follows, all from one sample in a study of cytomegalovirus exposure and HLA in healthy donors. The method was immunoSEQ multiplex PCR; TCRdb's version includes in-frame clones alone and lacks a portion of them. The table lists over 150,000 clones, 77% of them singletons. Sequencing was carried out using PBMCs. All receptors come from a woman aged 40 to 55 in good health and CMV-seropositive. The CDR3 runs from the conserved cysteine through the conserved F or W. Fields, in order: D gene, clone size, V gene, J gene, CDR3 DNA, CDR3 protein. D genes are given only for firm matches. Not all rows give a size; the values are once, few, many and, for expanded clones, a class.

-	-	TRBV12-5	TRBJ1-1	TGTGCTAGTATCTGGAAGGGGGGGACTGAAGCTTTCTTT	CASIWKGGTEAFF
-	-	TRBV30	TRBJ2-1	TGTGCCTGGAGTGTACCTAGCGCAAGCAATGAGCAGTTCTTC	CAWSVPSASNEQFF
-	-	TRBV27	TRBJ2-2	TGTGCCAGCAGTTTAAATCCTAGCGTGACCGGGGAGCTGTTTTTT	CASSLNPSVTGELFF
TRBD1	-	TRBV6-5	TRBJ1-3	TGTGCCAGCAGTTACGGAGGACAGGGTGGAAACACCATATATTTT	CASSYGGQGGNTIYF
-	-	TRBV29-1	TRBJ1-1	TGCAGCGTTGAAACGGGTGTGAACACTGAAGCTTTCTTT	CSVETGVNTEAFF
-	-	TRBV30	TRBJ1-4	TGTGCCTGGAGTTACAGGGATACTAATGAAAAACTGTTTTTT	CAWSYRDTNEKLFF
TRBD2	-	TRBV2	TRBJ2-5	TGTGCCAGCAGTGAAGGTGGCGGGAGAGAGACCCAGTACTTC	CASSEGGGRETQYF
-	-	TRBV10-2	TRBJ1-1	TGCGCCAGCAGGGGAGAGGGTTTGATAAACACTGAAGCTTTCTTT	CASRGEGLINTEAFF
-	once	TRBV5-6	TRBJ1-2	TGTGCCAGTGGCGGGGGATACCGCAGTGGCTACACCTTC	CASGGGYRSGYTF
TRBD1	-	TRBV5-8	TRBJ2-1	TGTGCCAGCAGCCTGGGACAGGGGGCCCACAATGAGCAGTTCTTC	CASSLGQGAHNEQFF
-	-	TRBV18	TRBJ2-1	TGTGCCAGCTCACCACTTGATTCAGGAGAGCAGTTCTTC	CASSPLDSGEQFF
TRBD1	once	TRBV5-6	TRBJ1-2	TGTGCCAGCAGCCAGGCCGGGACAGGGAAAGCTTATGGCTACACCTTC	CASSQAGTGKAYGYTF
-	-	TRBV9	TRBJ1-2	TGTGCCAGCAGCCCTGGCGGCTATGGCTACACCTTC	CASSPGGYGYTF
TRBD1	-	TRBV27	TRBJ2-5	TGTGCCAGCAGCGACAGGGTGTACCAAGAGACCCAGTACTTC	CASSDRVYQETQYF
-	-	TRBV1	TRBJ2-1	TGCACCAGCAGCCAAACTCCGGGACAGGGGTGTTATGAGCAGTTCTTC	CTSSQTPGQGCYEQFF
-	few	TRBV10-1	TRBJ2-7	TGCGCCAGCTCACGGGATCTTTTGGAAGAGCAGTACTTC	CASSRDLLEEQYF
-	few	TRBV28	TRBJ1-1	TGTGCCAGCAGTTTATTCGGAGGGTTCCCAAGCCCTCTTGAAGCTTTCTTT	CASSLFGGFPSPLEAFF
-	once	TRBV28	TRBJ1-1	TGTGCCAGCTCCCTAGGGAGGGACACTGAAGCTTTCTTT	CASSLGRDTEAFF
TRBD2	few	TRBV7-2	TRBJ2-3	TGTGCCAGCAGCTTGGGACTAGCGGCCACCACAGATACGCAGTATTTT	CASSLGLAATTDTQYF
-	-	TRBV7-9	TRBJ2-3	TGTGCCAGCAGTCCGGACAGCACCACAGATACGCAGTATTTT	CASSPDSTTDTQYF
-	-	TRBV4-3	TRBJ2-2	TGCGCCAGCAGCCCAGAGGGAGCGGCTCGGAACACCGGGGAGCTGTTTTTT	CASSPEGAARNTGELFF
-	once	TRBV21-1	TRBJ2-1	TGTGCCTCACCCGGGGCGGGAAGACTCTCCTACAATGAGCAGTTCTTC	CASPGAGRLSYNEQFF
-	few	TRBV6-5	TRBJ1-4	TGTGCCAGCAGTGCAGGGTGGGAAGGGGCAGGGCTGTTTTTT	CASSAGWEGAGLFF
-	-	TRBV19	TRBJ1-2	TGTGCCAGTGTCGAGACAGATAACTATGGCTACACCTTC	CASVETDNYGYTF
-	once	TRBV5-1	TRBJ2-3	TGCGCCAGCAGCTTGGGACTCATAAGCACAGATACGCAGTATTTT	CASSLGLISTDTQYF
-	-	TRBV7-9	TRBJ1-2	TGTGCCAGCAGCTTAGGAGCTTATGGCTACACCTTC	CASSLGAYGYTF
-	-	TRBV27	TRBJ2-7	TGTGCCAGCAGTTTCAGCGTGATGAGCTCCTACGAGCAGTACTTC	CASSFSVMSSYEQYF
TRBD1	-	TRBV4-1	TRBJ2-1	TGCGCCAGCAGCCAACCCGACAGGGCCTTAAATGAGCAGTTCTTC	CASSQPDRALNEQFF
-	-	TRBV19	TRBJ2-4	TGTGCCAGTAGTATCCCCGGGTTCGTAGGAGCCAAAAACATTCAGTACTTC	CASSIPGFVGAKNIQYF
-	-	TRBV5-4	TRBJ2-3	TGTGCCAGCACGCCTCTTGGCGGAGTGCAGGGAGATACGCAGTATTTT	CASTPLGGVQGDTQYF
-	-	TRBV12-5	TRBJ1-2	TGTGCTAGTATCCCCGGGGAAGGACGGAATGGCTACACCTTC	CASIPGEGRNGYTF
TRBD2	once	TRBV28	TRBJ2-1	TGTGCCAGCAGTAGCGGGGGCAGTCTCTACAATGAGCAGTTCTTC	CASSSGGSLYNEQFF
TRBD1	-	TRBV30	TRBJ1-1	TGTGCCTGGAGTGTATTTGGGACAGTCAACACTGAAGCTTTCTTT	CAWSVFGTVNTEAFF
-	-	TRBV6-1	TRBJ2-3	TGTGCCAGCAGTGAAATGGTTAGAGATACGCAGTATTTT	CASSEMVRDTQYF
-	many	TRBV5-1	TRBJ2-7	TGCGCCAGCAGCTTGGTCGGGCTAGCAGGAAGCGAGCAGTACTTC	CASSLVGLAGSEQYF
-	-	TRBV5-4	TRBJ2-3	TGTGCCAGCAGCACCATCAGGGGTGGGAGTGGGACAGATACGCAGTATTTT	CASSTIRGGSGTDTQYF
-	-	TRBV6-5	TRBJ1-5	TGTGCCAGCAGTAACGGGCAGCCCCAGCATTTT	CASSNGQPQHF
TRBD1	once	TRBV4-1	TRBJ2-3	TGCGCCAGCAGCCAACCCTACCCCCGACAGGGAGGCACAGATACGCAGTATTTT	CASSQPYPRQGGTDTQYF
TRBD1	-	TRBV5-8	TRBJ1-5	TGTGCCAGCAGCTTGGGGACAGGGGCTCATAGCAATCAGCCCCAGCATTTT	CASSLGTGAHSNQPQHF
TRBD1	-	TRBV18	TRBJ2-1	TGTGCCAGCTCATTTGGGACAGGAAGCTCCTACAATGAGCAGTTCTTC	CASSFGTGSSYNEQFF